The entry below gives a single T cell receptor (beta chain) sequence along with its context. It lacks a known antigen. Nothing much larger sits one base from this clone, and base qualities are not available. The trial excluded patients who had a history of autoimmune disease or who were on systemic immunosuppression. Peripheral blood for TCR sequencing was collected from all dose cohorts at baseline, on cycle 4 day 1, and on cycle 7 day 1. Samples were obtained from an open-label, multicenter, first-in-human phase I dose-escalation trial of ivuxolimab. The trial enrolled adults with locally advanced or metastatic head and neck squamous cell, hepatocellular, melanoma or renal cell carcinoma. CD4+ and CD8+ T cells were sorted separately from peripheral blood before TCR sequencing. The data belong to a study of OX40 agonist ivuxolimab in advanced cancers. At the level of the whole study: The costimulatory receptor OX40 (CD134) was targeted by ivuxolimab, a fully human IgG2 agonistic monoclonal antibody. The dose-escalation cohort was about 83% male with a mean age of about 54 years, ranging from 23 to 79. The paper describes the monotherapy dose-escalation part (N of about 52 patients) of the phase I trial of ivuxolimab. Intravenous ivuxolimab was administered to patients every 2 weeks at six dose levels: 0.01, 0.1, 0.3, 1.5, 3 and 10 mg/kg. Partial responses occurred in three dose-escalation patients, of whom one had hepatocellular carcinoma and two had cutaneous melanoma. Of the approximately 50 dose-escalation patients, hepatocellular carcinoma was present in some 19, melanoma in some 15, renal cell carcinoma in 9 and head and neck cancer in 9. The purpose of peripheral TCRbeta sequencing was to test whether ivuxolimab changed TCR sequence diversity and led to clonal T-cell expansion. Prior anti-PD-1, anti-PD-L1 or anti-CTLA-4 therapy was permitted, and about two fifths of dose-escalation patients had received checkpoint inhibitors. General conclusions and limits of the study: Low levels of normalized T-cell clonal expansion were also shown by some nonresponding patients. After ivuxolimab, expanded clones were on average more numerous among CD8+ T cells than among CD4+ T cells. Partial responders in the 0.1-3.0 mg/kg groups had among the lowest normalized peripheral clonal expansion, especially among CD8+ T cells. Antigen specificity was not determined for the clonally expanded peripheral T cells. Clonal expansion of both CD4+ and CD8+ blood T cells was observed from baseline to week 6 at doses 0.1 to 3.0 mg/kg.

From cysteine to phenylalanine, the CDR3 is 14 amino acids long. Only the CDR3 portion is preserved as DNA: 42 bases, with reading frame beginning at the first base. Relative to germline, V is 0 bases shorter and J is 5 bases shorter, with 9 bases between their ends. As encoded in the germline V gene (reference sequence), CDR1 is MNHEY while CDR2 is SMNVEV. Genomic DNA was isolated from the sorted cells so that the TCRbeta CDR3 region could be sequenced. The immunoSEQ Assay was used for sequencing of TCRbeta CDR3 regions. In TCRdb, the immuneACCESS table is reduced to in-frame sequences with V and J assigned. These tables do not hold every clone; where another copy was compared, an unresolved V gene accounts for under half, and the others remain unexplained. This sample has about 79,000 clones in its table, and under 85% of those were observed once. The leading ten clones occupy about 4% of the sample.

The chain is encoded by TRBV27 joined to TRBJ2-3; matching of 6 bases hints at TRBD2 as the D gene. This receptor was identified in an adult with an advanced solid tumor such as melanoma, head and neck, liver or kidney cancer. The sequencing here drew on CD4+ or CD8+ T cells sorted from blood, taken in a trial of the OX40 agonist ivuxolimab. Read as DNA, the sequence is TGTGCCAGCAGTTTATCGGGGGGTGTAGATACGCAGTATTTT. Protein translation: CASSLSGGVDTQYF.